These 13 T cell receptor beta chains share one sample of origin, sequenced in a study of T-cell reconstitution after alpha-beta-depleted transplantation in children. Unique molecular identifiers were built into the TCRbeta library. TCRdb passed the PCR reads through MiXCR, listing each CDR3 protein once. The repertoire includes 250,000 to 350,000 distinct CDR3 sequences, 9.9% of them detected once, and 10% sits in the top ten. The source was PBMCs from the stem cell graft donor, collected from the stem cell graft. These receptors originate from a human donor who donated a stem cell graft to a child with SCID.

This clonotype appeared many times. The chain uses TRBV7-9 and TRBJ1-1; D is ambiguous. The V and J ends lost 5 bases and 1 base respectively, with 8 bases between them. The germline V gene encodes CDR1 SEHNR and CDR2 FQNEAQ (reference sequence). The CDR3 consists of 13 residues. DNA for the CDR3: TGTGCCAGCAGCGGAAGTGGGAACACTGAAGCTTTCTTT. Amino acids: CASSGSGNTEAFF.

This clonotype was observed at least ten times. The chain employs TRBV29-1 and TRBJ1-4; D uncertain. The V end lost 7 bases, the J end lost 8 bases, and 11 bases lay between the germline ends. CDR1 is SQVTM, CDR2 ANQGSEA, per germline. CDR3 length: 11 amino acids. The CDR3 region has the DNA TGCAGCGGGAAGTTTAGAGAAAAACTGTTTTTT. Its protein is CSGKFREKLFF.

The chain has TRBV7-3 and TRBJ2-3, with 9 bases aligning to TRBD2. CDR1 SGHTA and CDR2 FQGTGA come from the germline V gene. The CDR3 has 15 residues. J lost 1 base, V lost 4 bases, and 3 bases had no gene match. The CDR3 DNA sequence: TGTGCCAGCAGCTGGTCTAGCGGGGGCACAGATACGCAGTATTTT. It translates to CASSWSSGGTDTQYF.

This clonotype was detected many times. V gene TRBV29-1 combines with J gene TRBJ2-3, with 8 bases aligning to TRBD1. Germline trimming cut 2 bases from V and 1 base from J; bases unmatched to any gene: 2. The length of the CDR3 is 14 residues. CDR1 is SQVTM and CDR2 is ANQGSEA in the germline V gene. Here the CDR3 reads CSVEQGAGTDTQYF. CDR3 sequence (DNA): TGCAGCGTTGAACAGGGGGCCGGCACAGATACGCAGTATTTT.

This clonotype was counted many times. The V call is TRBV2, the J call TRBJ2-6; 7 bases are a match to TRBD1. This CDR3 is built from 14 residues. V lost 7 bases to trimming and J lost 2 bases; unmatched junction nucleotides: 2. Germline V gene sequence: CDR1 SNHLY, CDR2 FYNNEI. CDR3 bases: TGTGCCAGCACGAGGGGGCCTGGGGCCAACGTCCTGACTTTC. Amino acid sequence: CASTRGPGANVLTF.

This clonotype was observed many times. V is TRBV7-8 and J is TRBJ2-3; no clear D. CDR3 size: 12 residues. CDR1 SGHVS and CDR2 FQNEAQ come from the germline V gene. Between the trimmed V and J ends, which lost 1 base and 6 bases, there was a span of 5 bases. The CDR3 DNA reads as TGTGCCAGCAGCTTAGAGTCTGATACGCAGTATTTT. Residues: CASSLESDTQYF.

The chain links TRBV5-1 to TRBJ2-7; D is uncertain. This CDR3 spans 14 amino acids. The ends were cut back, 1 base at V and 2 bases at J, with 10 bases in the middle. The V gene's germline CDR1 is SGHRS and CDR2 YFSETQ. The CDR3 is CASSLRAGPYEQYF. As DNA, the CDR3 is TGCGCCAGCAGCTTGCGGGCAGGACCCTACGAGCAGTACTTC.

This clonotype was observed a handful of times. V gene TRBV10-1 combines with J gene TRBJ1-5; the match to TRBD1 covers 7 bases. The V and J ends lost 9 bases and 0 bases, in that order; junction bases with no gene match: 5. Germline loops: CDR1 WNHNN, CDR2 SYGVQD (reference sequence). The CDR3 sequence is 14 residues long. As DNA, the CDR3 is TGCGCCAGTGAGGACAGGAGTAGCAATCAGCCCCAGCATTTT. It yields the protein CASEDRSSNQPQHF.

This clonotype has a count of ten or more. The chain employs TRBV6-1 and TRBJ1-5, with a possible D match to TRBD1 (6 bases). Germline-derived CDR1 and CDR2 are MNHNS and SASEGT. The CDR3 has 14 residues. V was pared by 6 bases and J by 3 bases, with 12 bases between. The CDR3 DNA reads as TGTGCCAGCAGGGACGGGGGCGACAATCAGCCCCAGCATTTT. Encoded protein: CASRDGGDNQPQHF.

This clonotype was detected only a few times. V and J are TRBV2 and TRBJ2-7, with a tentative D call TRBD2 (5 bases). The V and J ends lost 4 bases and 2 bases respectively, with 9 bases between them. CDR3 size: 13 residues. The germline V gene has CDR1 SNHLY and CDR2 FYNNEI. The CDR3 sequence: CASSVRLPYEQYF. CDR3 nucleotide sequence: TGTGCCAGCAGTGTGAGACTACCCTACGAGCAGTACTTC.

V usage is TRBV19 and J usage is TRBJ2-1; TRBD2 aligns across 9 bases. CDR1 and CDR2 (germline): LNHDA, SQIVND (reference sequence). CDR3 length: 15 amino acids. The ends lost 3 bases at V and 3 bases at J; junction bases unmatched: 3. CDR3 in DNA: TGTGCCAGTAGTATCAGTAGCGGGGGCTACAATGAGCAGTTCTTC. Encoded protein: CASSISSGGYNEQFF.

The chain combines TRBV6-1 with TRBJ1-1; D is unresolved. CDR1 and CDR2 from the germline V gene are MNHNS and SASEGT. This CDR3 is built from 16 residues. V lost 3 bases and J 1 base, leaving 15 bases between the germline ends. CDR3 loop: CASSEAAPLANTEAFF. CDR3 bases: TGTGCCAGCAGTGAGGCGGCTCCGCTAGCGAACACTGAAGCTTTCTTT.

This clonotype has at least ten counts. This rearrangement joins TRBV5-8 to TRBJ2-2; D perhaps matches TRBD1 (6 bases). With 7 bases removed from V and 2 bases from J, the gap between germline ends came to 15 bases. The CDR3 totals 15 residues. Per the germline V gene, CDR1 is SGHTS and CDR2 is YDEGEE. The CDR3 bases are TGTGCCAGCCGCATCGGGACAACTAACACCGGGGAGCTGTTTTTT. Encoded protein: CASRIGTTNTGELFF.